This TCR beta chain stems from a study of identical twins. A universal primer binding site was introduced by template switching. The final cDNA contained unique molecular identifiers. TCRdb called the 5' RACE reads again in MiXCR, with one record for every CDR3 protein. The sample comprises around 1.7 million distinct CDR3 sequences, roughly 35% of which are singletons, and about 0.27% rests with the top ten. The CDR3 is made up of 16 amino acids. V shed 1 base and J shed 2 bases, with 13 bases lying between them. The germline CDR1 and CDR2 sequences are LGHDT and YNNKEL (reference sequence). General study points: While abundant cord blood beta clonotypes carried fewer insertions, memory repertoires showed no such pattern. Researchers reported excess low generation probability among twin-shared out-of-frame alpha sequences.

This clonotype has a count of ten or more. What it binds is not known. V is TRBV3-1 and J is TRBJ2-3; D is unresolved. Input material: cord blood. This sequence originates from a newborn girl in good health. The CDR3 nucleotides read TGTGCCAGCAGCCAAGTCGGTGCGCAGATCACAGATACGCAGTATTTT. This encodes CASSQVGAQITDTQYF.